Given below is one TCR delta chain in context. With only one base between it and a far larger clone, this is likely a read error. The sample holds other DNA sequences that translate to the same CDR3. This sample is drawn from a study of gamma-delta chains in newborns, infants, children. The overall study: Innate gammadelta T cells reportedly expand polyclonally right after birth, driven by microbial exposure, per the title.

The ends lost 3 bases at V and 5 bases at J; junction bases unmatched: 6. Germline V lookup: CDR1 GEAIGNYY, CDR2 EKD. The length of the CDR3 is 14 residues. TCRdb redid clone calling on the reads using CATT. This table has more than 750 delta-chain clones, roughly 1.7% appearing once. The sequenced material came from blood. The TCR originated in a child in good health. The gene calls are TRDV2 and TRDJ1; 9 bases are shared with TRDD3. CDR3 protein: CACDRLGDADKLIF. CDR3 DNA sequence: TGTGCCTGTGACCGGCTGGGGGATGCGGATAAACTCATCTTT.